The 2 T cell receptor beta chains in this list originate from one sample, sequenced in a study of OX40 agonist ivuxolimab in advanced cancers. Sequencing used immunoSEQ multiplex PCR; TCRdb keeps in-frame clones, though not all of them. The table has 68,000 or so clones, 85% to 95% seen once. Specimen: CD4+ or CD8+ T cells sorted from blood, collected in a trial of the OX40 agonist ivuxolimab. The receptors originated from an adult with an advanced solid tumor such as melanoma, head and neck, liver or kidney cancer.

The V and J genes are TRBV2 and TRBJ2-3; D is unclear. CDR1 and CDR2 from the germline V gene are SNHLY and FYNNEI. This CDR3 is 13 amino acids long. V shed 4 bases and J shed 6 bases, with 11 bases lying between them. The CDR3 coding sequence is TGTGCCAGCAGTGGAGCGAGTCGGGATACGCAGTATTTT. Its translation: CASSGASRDTQYF.

This sequence joins TRBV19 and TRBJ1-3, with 10 bases identical to TRBD1. Trimming at V came to 5 bases and at J to 4 bases, leaving 2 bases not matched to a gene. The CDR3 consists of 14 residues. Germline CDR1 and CDR2: LNHDA and SQIVND (reference sequence). In DNA form, the CDR3 reads TGTGCCAGTAGTGCGACAGGGGGCGGAAACACCATATATTTT. Residues: CASSATGGGNTIYF. The full variable domain, in which reference TRBV19 and TRBJ1-3 provide the parts outside the CDR3, is DGGITQSPKYLFRKEGQNVTLSCEQNLNHDAMYWYRQDPGQGLRLIYYSQIVNDFQKGDIAEGYSVSREKKESFPLTVTSAQKNPTAFYLCASSATGGGNTIYFGEGSWLTVV.